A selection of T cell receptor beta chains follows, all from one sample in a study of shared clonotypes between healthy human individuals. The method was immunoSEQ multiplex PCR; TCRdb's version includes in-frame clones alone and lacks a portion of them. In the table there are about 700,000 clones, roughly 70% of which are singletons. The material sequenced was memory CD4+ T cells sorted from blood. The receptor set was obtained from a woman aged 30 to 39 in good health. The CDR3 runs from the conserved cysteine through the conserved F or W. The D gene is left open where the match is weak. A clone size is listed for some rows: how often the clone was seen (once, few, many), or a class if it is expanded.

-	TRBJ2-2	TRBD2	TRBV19	CASTWAGANTGELFF	TGTGCCAGTACCTGGGCGGGAGCGAACACCGGGGAGCTGTTTTTT
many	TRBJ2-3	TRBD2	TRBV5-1	CASSFLGGPRDTQYF	TGCGCCAGCAGCTTCTTGGGAGGGCCTCGAGATACGCAGTATTTT
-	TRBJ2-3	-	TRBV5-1	CASSRSGSTDTQYF	TGCGCCAGCAGCAGAAGCGGGAGCACAGATACGCAGTATTTT
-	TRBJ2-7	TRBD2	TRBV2	CASRLAGGGYEQYF	TGTGCCAGCAGACTAGCGGGAGGTGGGTACGAGCAGTACTTC
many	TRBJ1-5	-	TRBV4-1	CASSQDEGNQPQHF	TGCGCCAGCAGCCAAGACGAGGGTAATCAGCCCCAGCATTTT
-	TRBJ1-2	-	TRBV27	CASSPGDFWDGYTF	TGTGCCAGCAGTCCCGGAGATTTTTGGGATGGCTACACCTTC
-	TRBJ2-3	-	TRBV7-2	CASSAGYLSTDTQYF	TGTGCCAGCAGCGCAGGGTATCTGAGCACAGATACGCAGTATTTT
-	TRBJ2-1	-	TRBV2	CASSIDRGNEQFF	TGTGCCAGCAGCATTGATCGGGGAAATGAGCAGTTCTTC
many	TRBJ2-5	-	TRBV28	CASSRPGQETQYF	TGTGCCAGCAGTCGACCCGGTCAAGAGACCCAGTACTTC
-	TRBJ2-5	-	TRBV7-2	CASSLAVYQETQYF	TGTGCCAGCAGCTTAGCGGTCTACCAAGAGACCCAGTACTTC
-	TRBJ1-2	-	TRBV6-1	CASSEPYKLYGYTF	TGTGCCAGCAGTGAACCTTACAAGCTCTATGGCTACACCTTC
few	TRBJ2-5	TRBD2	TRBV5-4	CASSSPLAGASETQYF	TGTGCCAGCAGCTCTCCCTTGGCGGGAGCTTCGGAGACCCAGTACTTC
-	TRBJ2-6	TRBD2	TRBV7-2	CASTDTSGGSGANVLTF	TGTGCCAGCACCGATACTAGCGGGGGCTCTGGGGCCAACGTCCTGACTTTC
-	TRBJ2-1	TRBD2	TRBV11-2	CASSLEGTSGRAGEQFF	TGTGCCAGCAGCTTAGAAGGGACTAGCGGGAGGGCCGGTGAGCAGTTCTTC
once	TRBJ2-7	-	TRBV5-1	CASSLSYGAPSYEQYF	TGCGCCAGCAGCTTAAGTTACGGGGCCCCCTCCTACGAGCAGTACTTC